What follows is one T cell receptor (beta chain) and its context. The antigen is unknown. This sample stems from a study of cytomegalovirus exposure and HLA in healthy donors. Study observations and caveats: Earlier analysis looked at TCR beta V segments, and most were productive about 90% or about 30% of the time. Many donors shared some public TCRs, even though most TCR sequences were rare. Upon later analysis, HLA-associated TCR beta chains proved more clonally expanded than other, equally common chains. Cytomegalovirus status was reportedly diagnosed by the classifier with high sensitivity and specificity.

In germline, CDR1 is SGHRS, CDR2 YFSETQ. Trimming took off 0 bases at V and 0 bases at J, with 4 bases between the two ends. There are 14 residues in the CDR3. Vbeta (60) and Jbeta (13) primers were used in the PCR. Libraries were prepared by immunoSEQ multiplex PCR; TCRdb keeps only in-frame clonotypes and omits some of them. This sample has around 210,000 clones, with 82% found just once. This chain links TRBV5-1 with TRBJ1-5; D gene unclear. The TCR was taken from a woman in her forties in good health and CMV-seronegative. Material: PBMCs. CDR3 bases: TGCGCCAGCAGCTTGGACGGTAGCAATCAGCCCCAGCATTTT. Protein: CASSLDGSNQPQHF.